The 32 T cell receptor beta chains given below trace back to one sample, sequenced in a study of T cells in Graves' hyperthyroidism and ophthalmopathy. Authors of the study amplified TCR beta CDR3 regions from RNA transcripts. The HTBI set primed first-round TCR CDR3 RT-PCR. TCRdb called the multiplex PCR reads again in MiXCR, with one record for every CDR3 protein. This sample yields nearly 750,000 distinct CDR3 sequences, of which 35% are seen a single time; 30% to 40% belongs to the top ten. Sample: blood. These receptors came from a woman aged 40 to 55 with Graves' hyperthyroidism.

This chain uses TRBV4-3 with TRBJ1-5; D gene ambiguous. The CDR3 is 16 amino acids. The germline CDR1 and CDR2 sequences are LGHNA and YSLEER. V was cut by 1 base and J by 7 bases, with 17 bases left in between. As DNA, the CDR3 is TGCGCCAGCAGCCAAGGTTTTAGGGTGTCTCGGCAGCCCCAGCATTTT. Translation gives CASSQGFRVSRQPQHF.

V gene TRBV6-5 combines with J gene TRBJ2-7; the D is unclear. CDR3 length: 14 amino acids. Germline assignment: CDR1 MNHEY and CDR2 SVGAGI. Deletions cut 2 bases from V and 5 bases from J, with 13 bases between. CDR3 sequence (DNA): TGTGCCAGCAGTTACACCCCCACGGCACACGAGCAGTACTTC. Its protein is CASSYTPTAHEQYF.

V and J are TRBV7-2 and TRBJ1-6, with D uncertain. V gave up 3 bases and J gave up 8 bases, with 17 bases separating them. From germline, CDR1 is SGHTA and CDR2 FQGNSA. The CDR3 is 16 residues long. Here the CDR3 DNA reads TGTGCCAGCAGCTTGTCCCGGAGCCTAAGAGATTCACCCCTCCACTTT. As protein: CASSLSRSLRDSPLHF.

This clonotype was seen more than once but under ten times. This chain joins TRBV7-2 and TRBJ1-1, with a weak D call TRBD1 (6 bases). V was pared by 2 bases and J by 0 bases, with 13 bases between. This CDR3 has 16 amino acids. Germline CDR1 and CDR2: SGHTA and FQGNSA. As DNA, the CDR3 is TGTGCCAGCAGCTTAAGGGGGGCAGAGATGAACACTGAAGCTTTCTTT. Translation gives CASSLRGAEMNTEAFF.

This clonotype showed up many times. The germline gene is not matched at one end of the junction; a read error may be the cause. The rearrangement joins TRBV9 to TRBJ1-1; 7 bases map to TRBD1. From germline, CDR1 is SGDLS and CDR2 YYNGEE. The CDR3 covers 14 residues. DNA for the CDR3: TGTGCCAGCAGCGTAGAGACAGGGAACGCTGAAGCTTTCTTT. Translating gives CASSVETGNAEAFF.

The CDR3 DNA sequence: TGTGCCAGCAGTGAAGACAGGGGGCAAAGGGGTGGCTACACCTTC. This gives the protein CASSEDRGQRGGYTF. The chain has TRBV2 and TRBJ1-2; 9 positions agree with TRBD1. This CDR3 region has 15 residues. CDR1 is SNHLY, CDR2 FYNNEI, per germline. Germline trimming cut 1 base from V and 7 bases from J; bases unmatched to any gene: 7.

The chain links TRBV7-2 to TRBJ2-7, with TRBD2 matching 7 bases. Germline-derived CDR1 and CDR2 are SGHTA and FQGNSA. This CDR3 has 15 residues. V dropped 6 bases and J dropped 2; count of bases not matched to a gene: 10. CDR3 sequence (DNA): TGTGCCAGCAGTTCCGGCGGGAGTGTCCCCTACGAGCAGTACTTC. It encodes CASSSGGSVPYEQYF.

A few counts support this clonotype. The V and J genes are TRBV6-6 and TRBJ1-6, with a possible D match to TRBD1 (5 bases). The CDR3 is 17 amino acids. V lost 2 bases and J lost 6, with 17 bases in between. Germline loops: CDR1 MNHNY, CDR2 SVGAGI (reference sequence). The CDR3 loop reads CASSYDFAGWGNSPLHF. In nucleotides, the CDR3 is TGTGCCAGCAGTTACGATTTCGCAGGGTGGGGTAATTCACCCCTCCACTTT.

CDR3 region: CASSLGTYSYEQYF. CDR3 nucleotides: TGTGCCAGCAGCCTCGGGACCTACTCCTACGAGCAGTACTTC. This sequence joins TRBV7-9 and TRBJ2-7; the D gene could be TRBD1 or TRBD2 (5 bases each). The V and J ends lost 5 bases and 0 bases respectively, with 11 bases between them. From germline, CDR1 is SEHNR and CDR2 FQNEAQ (reference sequence). CDR3 length equals 14 residues.

The V and J genes are TRBV20-1 and TRBJ2-3, with TRBD1 as a possible D gene (5 bases). This CDR3 comprises 11 residues. CDR1 and CDR2 from the germline V gene are DFQATT and SNEGSKA (reference sequence). V lost 1 base and J lost 14, with 13 bases in between. The CDR3 DNA reads as TGCAGTGCTAGAGCGGCAGGGCTTCTGTATTTT. It is translated as CSARAAGLLYF.

A word on this clonotype: Possible read error: a much larger clone is one base away. The rearrangement joins TRBV7-9 to TRBJ1-1, with D possibly being TRBD1 (5 bases). There are 14 residues in the CDR3. CDR1 and CDR2 (germline): SEHNR, FQNEAQ (reference sequence). DNA of the CDR3: TGTGCCGGCAGCTTAGTTGTCGGGGGCACTGAAGCTTTCTTT. Residues: CAGSLVVGGTEAFF.

This clonotype has a count of ten or more. Compared with germline, one end of the junction differs, possibly owing to a read error. The CDR3 here is CASSFVQAHF. The CDR3 DNA follows: TGTGCCAGCAGCTTTGTACAGGCTCACTTC. The V gene is TRBV7-2, the J gene TRBJ1-2; D may be TRBD1 (5 bases). This CDR3 has 10 residues. Germline CDR1 is SGHTA and CDR2 is FQGNSA.

This clonotype was seen at least ten times. V and J are TRBV10-3 and TRBJ2-7; 12 positions agree with TRBD2. The CDR3 consists of 12 residues. Germline CDR1 ENHRY, CDR2 SYGVKD. Unmatched junction bases numbered 2, after V lost 10 bases and J lost 4 bases. CDR3 nucleotides: TGTGCCACCACTAGCGGGGGGTACGAGCAGTACTTC. It specifies CATTSGGYEQYF.

As to this clonotype: This may come from a read error, since a much larger clone is one base off. The V and J genes are TRBV20-1 and TRBJ2-5; no definite D call. The length of the CDR3 is 14 residues. Per the germline V gene, CDR1 is DFQATT and CDR2 is SNEGSKA (reference sequence). The CDR3 DNA reads as TGCAGTGCTAGAGATTTAAGGGTTCAAGGGACCCAGTACTTC. Translated: CSARDLRVQGTQYF.

There are many counts of this clonotype. The rearrangement uses TRBV20-1 and TRBJ2-5; D unresolved. The V end lost 2 bases, the J end lost 0 bases, and 10 bases lay between the germline ends. This CDR3 spans 14 amino acids. Per germline, CDR1 DFQATT and CDR2 SNEGSKA (reference sequence). Here the CDR3 reads CSARNRAYQETQYF. CDR3 nucleotide sequence: TGCAGTGCTAGAAATAGGGCGTACCAAGAGACCCAGTACTTC.

As for this clonotype: A much more abundant neighbour one base away suggests this may be a read error. The chain combines TRBV11-1 with TRBJ1-4; D not certain. Germline CDR1 reads SGHAT; CDR2 reads FQDESV (reference sequence). The CDR3 is made up of 15 amino acids. CDR3 sequence (DNA): TGTGCCAGCAGCCCGTTCGACCTACCTAATGAAACACTGTTTTTT. It translates to CASSPFDLPNETLFF.

The chain combines TRBV2 with TRBJ1-6; D gene ambiguous. The CDR3 runs to 13 residues. V was trimmed by 8 bases and J by 10 bases, leaving 15 bases between them. The germline CDR1 and CDR2 sequences are SNHLY and FYNNEI. For the CDR3, the DNA is TGTGCCAGCGGTTTAACAGCTAACTCACCCCTCCACTTT. It yields the protein CASGLTANSPLHF.

The chain couples TRBV4-2 to TRBJ1-3; 10 bases are a match to TRBD1. The CDR3 sequence is 16 residues long. CDR1 and CDR2 (germline): LGHNA, YNFKEQ. V lost 4 bases and J lost 0; bases outside the gene matches: 3. CDR3 nucleotide sequence: TGTGCCAGCAGCCTGGGACAGGGGACCTCTGGAAACACCATATATTTT. Translated: CASSLGQGTSGNTIYF.

This clonotype showed up many times. This sequence joins TRBV29-1 and TRBJ2-5; no clear D. This CDR3 region has 13 residues. Germline V gene sequence: CDR1 SQVTM, CDR2 ANQGSEA. Deletions cut 4 bases from V and 4 bases from J, with 13 bases between. The CDR3 DNA sequence: TGCAGCGTTGGGGCCTCCCCACGAGAGACCCAGTACTTC. Translation gives CSVGASPRETQYF.

V and J are TRBV9 and TRBJ1-4; TRBD1 aligns across 7 bases. J lost 7 bases, V lost 8 bases, and 8 bases had no gene match. This CDR3 region has 13 residues. Germline CDR1 and CDR2: SGDLS and YYNGEE. Here the CDR3 DNA reads TGTGCCAGAAACCACAGGGGTAGTGAAAAACTGTTTTTT. This codes for CARNHRGSEKLFF.

This clonotype showed up many times. The rearrangement joins TRBV7-2 to TRBJ1-2; 7 nucleotides match TRBD1. Per the germline V gene, CDR1 is SGHTA and CDR2 is FQGNSA. The ends lost 5 bases at V and 4 bases at J; junction bases unmatched: 10. CDR3 size: 15 residues. The CDR3 here is CASSLTRQGGYGYTF. CDR3 bases: TGTGCCAGCAGCCTTACCAGACAGGGTGGCTATGGCTACACCTTC.

This clonotype turned up a few times. CDR3 loop: CASSPQRAGWTYEQYF. CDR3 sequence (DNA): TGCGCCAGCAGCCCCCAAAGGGCGGGGTGGACCTACGAGCAGTACTTC. V is TRBV4-3 and J is TRBJ2-7; D is possibly TRBD2 (6 bases). V was trimmed by 4 bases and J by 2 bases, leaving 18 bases between them. Per germline, CDR1 LGHNA and CDR2 YSLEER. The CDR3 has 16 amino acids.

The chain has TRBV20-1 and TRBJ2-2; 11 nucleotides align to TRBD2. The CDR3 runs to 13 residues. Germline assignment: CDR1 DFQATT and CDR2 SNEGSKA (reference sequence). The ends lost 4 bases at V and 7 bases at J; junction bases unmatched: 2. DNA of the CDR3: TGCAGTGCTACTAGCGGGAGGTTCGGGGAGCTGTTTTTT. Translation gives CSATSGRFGELFF.

To note about this clonotype: One base away lies a much larger clone, so this may be a sequencing read error. V gene TRBV28 combines with J gene TRBJ2-5; D is ambiguous. CDR1 MDHEN and CDR2 SYDVKM come from the germline V gene. This CDR3 is 14 amino acids long. The CDR3 bases are TGTGCCCGCAGTGGACCCCCTTCCGGAGAGACCCAGTACTTC. The encoded protein is CARSGPPSGETQYF.

Regarding this clonotype: One end of the junction is discordant with germline, which a read error may explain. V and J are TRBV7-9 and TRBJ1-3; TRBD1 might be the D (5 bases). The CDR3 totals 19 residues. Germline values: CDR1 SEHNR, CDR2 FQNEAQ (reference sequence). CDR3 sequence: CTSSRNLVGGVNSGNTIYF. The CDR3 region has the DNA TGCACCAGCAGCCGAAATCTAGTGGGGGGGGTTAATTCTGGAAACACCATATATTTT.

The chain carries TRBV27 and TRBJ1-2; D unresolved. The germline CDR1 and CDR2 sequences are MNHEY and SMNVEV (reference sequence). The ends were cut back, 4 bases at V and 8 bases at J, with 17 bases in the middle. CDR3 length: 14 residues. DNA of the CDR3: TGTGCCAGCAGTTCGACTCAGGCATGGGGAGGCTACACCTTC. Its protein is CASSSTQAWGGYTF.

The chain carries TRBV7-3 and TRBJ2-7, with 11 bases that match TRBD2. This CDR3 is 16 amino acids long. J gave up 0 bases and V 1 base, and 2 bases lay outside the gene matches. Germline values: CDR1 SGHTA, CDR2 FQGTGA. The CDR3 nucleotides read TGTGCCAGCAGCTTAATTAGCGGGAGGGCCTCCTACGAGCAGTACTTC. It yields the protein CASSLISGRASYEQYF.

This clonotype turned up a few times. The chain is built from TRBV7-8 and TRBJ2-3, with TRBD1 as a possible D gene (6 bases). The ends were cut back, 2 bases at V and 2 bases at J, with 11 bases in the middle. Germline assignment: CDR1 SGHVS and CDR2 FQNEAQ. The CDR3 spans 15 residues. Here the CDR3 DNA reads TGTGCCAGCAGCTTACAGGGGTCGTACACAGATACGCAGTATTTT. Its translation: CASSLQGSYTDTQYF.

This clonotype has only a few counts. The chain's CDR3 is CASTPGGGSAPLHF. The CDR3 DNA reads as TGTGCCAGCACCCCAGGGGGAGGGTCAGCACCCCTCCACTTT. The rearrangement joins TRBV12-3 or TRBV12-4 to TRBJ1-6; TRBD1 aligns across 7 bases. Trimming at V came to 7 bases and at J to 11 bases, leaving 11 bases not matched to a gene. The length of the CDR3 is 14 residues.

V gene TRBV3-1 combines with J gene TRBJ1-1; D gene unclear. The V end was cut by 0 bases, the J end by 10 bases, with 18 bases between. The CDR3 is 15 residues long. Germline V gene sequence: CDR1 LGHDT, CDR2 YNNKEL (reference sequence). CDR3 residues: CASSQDDRAPPRAFF. DNA of the CDR3: TGTGCCAGCAGCCAAGACGATCGGGCCCCCCCCAGAGCTTTCTTT.

CDR3: CASLYIDGTEAFF. The DNA for the CDR3 is TGTGCCAGCCTCTACATTGACGGCACTGAAGCTTTCTTT. This chain links TRBV2 with TRBJ1-1; D remains unclear. CDR1 is SNHLY and CDR2 is FYNNEI in the germline V gene. The length of the CDR3 is 13 residues. V lost 8 bases, J lost 4 bases, and 14 bases lay in between.

The table lists this clonotype with a few counts. J is TRBJ1-2 and V is TRBV19; D possibly corresponds to TRBD1 (6 bases). Per germline, CDR1 LNHDA and CDR2 SQIVND (reference sequence). CDR3 length equals 15 residues. V lost 6 bases and J lost 4, with 18 bases in between. The CDR3 loop reads CASSSPRGASYGYTF. Written as DNA, the CDR3 is TGTGCCAGTAGCTCGCCGCGGGGGGCGAGCTATGGCTACACCTTC.